The 19 T cell receptor beta chains below come from one sample, sequenced in a study of T-cell memory formation after mild COVID-19. MiXCR was run by TCRdb on the 5' RACE reads, yielding one entry per CDR3 protein. The sample includes hundreds of thousands of distinct CDR3 sequences, approximately 14% of them seen just once. Sequencing used PBMCs or a T cell subset sorted from them (not recorded which). All receptors derive from a man aged 18 to 35 who had mild COVID-19 (a few samples of this study predate the infection). Cell type and time point are not known.

The V call is TRBV4-1, the J call TRBJ1-5; 11 bases agree with TRBD1. The CDR3 is 18 amino acids. Germline CDR1 reads MGHRA; CDR2 reads YSYEKL. Trimming cost V 1 base and J 6 bases; bases outside gene matches: 11. The CDR3 loop is CASSQVRPGQGVGQPQHF. The DNA for the CDR3 is TGCGCCAGCAGCCAAGTGCGCCCGGGACAGGGGGTCGGTCAGCCCCAGCATTTT.

This chain joins TRBV5-1 and TRBJ1-2, with D uncertain. V lost 1 base and J lost 0, with 7 bases in between. In germline, CDR1 is SGHRS, CDR2 YFSETQ. This CDR3 region has 14 residues. For the CDR3, the DNA is TGCGCCAGCAGCTTGCAGGATTCTAACTATGGCTACACCTTC. It encodes CASSLQDSNYGYTF.

In this sample, this clonotype turned up many times. J is TRBJ2-5 and V is TRBV7-2; 8 bases match TRBD2. Germline V gene sequence: CDR1 SGHTA, CDR2 FQGNSA. The CDR3 length is 15 residues. Trimming took 5 bases from V and 0 from J; bases not matched to a gene: 5. The CDR3 DNA follows: TGTGCCAGCAGCGCACAGCGGGGGTACCAAGAGACCCAGTACTTC. It is translated as CASSAQRGYQETQYF.

This clonotype came up many times. The rearrangement uses TRBV5-6 and TRBJ2-1; 10 positions match TRBD2. The V gene end was trimmed by 3 bases and the J gene end by 4 bases; junction bases not matched to a gene: 4. Looked up from germline, CDR1 is SGHDT and CDR2 is YYEEEE. This CDR3 comprises 15 residues. For the CDR3, the DNA is TGTGCCAGCAGCTCTCAGCGGGGGGGTTACAATGAGCAGTTCTTC. Its protein is CASSSQRGGYNEQFF.

The table lists this clonotype with a few counts. The rearrangement links TRBV3-1 to TRBJ1-4; D is possibly TRBD1 (5 bases). From germline, CDR1 is LGHDT and CDR2 YNNKEL (reference sequence). V dropped 4 bases and J dropped 1 base, with 13 bases sitting between them. The length of the CDR3 is 16 residues. The CDR3 DNA follows: TGTGCCAGCAGCCGCCGGGGGACCCGAACTAATGAAAAACTGTTTTTT. It codes for CASSRRGTRTNEKLFF.

The chain couples TRBV5-1 to TRBJ2-5; the D is unclear. Trimming stripped 5 bases from V and 1 base from J, with 9 bases between. Germline values: CDR1 SGHRS, CDR2 YFSETQ. The CDR3 is 13 amino acids. The CDR3 coding sequence is TGCGCCAGCAGGGTGGCGGTCCAAGAGACCCAGTACTTC. Protein sequence: CASRVAVQETQYF.

The gene calls are TRBV20-1 and TRBJ2-7, with 7 bases that match TRBD2. Germline CDR1 DFQATT, CDR2 SNEGSKA (reference sequence). After removal of 3 bases from V and 3 bases from J, the junction contained 5 bases not matched to a gene. CDR3 length: 13 residues. DNA for the CDR3: TGCAGTGCTAGTCGGGCTAGCGGCTACGAGCAGTACGTC. Amino acid sequence: CSASRASGYEQYV.

The chain carries TRBV11-2 and TRBJ2-1; 7 bases align to TRBD2. Germline CDR1 SGHAT, CDR2 FQNNGV. V was pared by 4 bases and J by 8 bases, with 14 bases of the junction left unmatched. The CDR3 extends over 16 amino acids. The CDR3 DNA sequence: TGTGCCAGCAGCTCATGGGGCGGGGGACCTTTCGATGAGCAGTTCTTC. It codes for CASSSWGGGPFDEQFF.

This clonotype turned up a few times. The chain uses TRBV7-9 and TRBJ1-4, with D unclear. Trimming stripped 5 bases from V and 12 bases from J, with 7 bases between. The CDR3 totals 10 residues. Germline CDR1 SEHNR, CDR2 FQNEAQ (reference sequence). This CDR3 is CASSGRELFF. CDR3 coding DNA: TGTGCCAGCAGCGGAAGGGAACTGTTTTTT.

The chain is built from TRBV4-1 and TRBJ1-1, with no clear D. This CDR3 spans 15 amino acids. V lost 6 bases to trimming and J lost 1 base, with 15 bases between them. CDR1 is MGHRA and CDR2 is YSYEKL in the germline V gene. The CDR3 loop reads CASRPRNIANTEAFF. The DNA of the CDR3 is TGCGCCAGCAGACCTCGAAACATAGCGAACACTGAAGCTTTCTTT.

This clonotype was counted only a few times. The chain has TRBV4-3 and TRBJ1-4, with 9 bases aligning to TRBD1. Trimming cost V 1 base and J 8 bases; bases outside gene matches: 8. In germline, CDR1 is LGHNA, CDR2 YSLEER. The CDR3 contains 16 residues. The chain's CDR3 is CASSQASGTGNEKLFF. The CDR3 coding sequence is TGCGCCAGCAGCCAAGCCTCCGGGACAGGGAACGAAAAACTGTTTTTT.

The CDR3 DNA reads as TGTGCCAGCAAGAATCTTCAGGTTTCGGATACGCAGTATTTT. It codes for CASKNLQVSDTQYF. The V call is TRBV12-3 or TRBV12-4, the J call TRBJ2-3; D is uncertain. The CDR3 has 14 amino acids. V was shortened by 7 bases and J by 6 bases, with 17 bases between the two germline ends.

The rearrangement uses TRBV4-2 and TRBJ1-2; D is undetermined. This CDR3 contains 12 residues. Looked up from germline, CDR1 is LGHNA and CDR2 is YNFKEQ. Trimming cost V 4 bases and J 7 bases, with 10 bases left between them. The CDR3 is CASSLGEGGYTF. In nucleotides, the CDR3 is TGTGCCAGCAGCCTGGGAGAGGGTGGCTACACCTTC.

The chain has TRBV20-1 and TRBJ2-1; 7 bases are a match to TRBD1. Unmatched junction bases numbered 15, after V lost 6 bases and J lost 7 bases. Per germline, CDR1 DFQATT and CDR2 SNEGSKA (reference sequence). This CDR3 spans 15 amino acids. Here the CDR3 DNA reads TGCAGTGCCCAAATCAGGGGGAACTCAAGGAATGAGCAGTTCTTC. This sequence encodes CSAQIRGNSRNEQFF.

The gene calls are TRBV29-1 and TRBJ2-7; TRBD1 might be the D (7 bases). V lost 4 bases, J lost 2 bases, and 15 bases lay in between. CDR1 is SQVTM, CDR2 ANQGSEA, per germline. The CDR3 is 14 amino acids. The CDR3 loop is CSVGGDSLTYEQYF. CDR3 nucleotides: TGCAGCGTTGGGGGGGACAGCTTGACCTACGAGCAGTACTTC.

The genes are TRBV18 and TRBJ2-7; 7 nucleotides align to TRBD1. The CDR3 length is 13 residues. J lost 4 bases, V lost 4 bases, and 4 bases had no gene match. Germline V gene sequence: CDR1 KGHSH, CDR2 LQKENI. In DNA form, the CDR3 reads TGTGCCAGCTCACTGGGACAGCGGTACGAGCAGTACTTC. It translates to CASSLGQRYEQYF.

This clonotype was recorded many times. V gene TRBV6-6 combines with J gene TRBJ2-5; the D gene is possibly TRBD2 (5 bases). The CDR3 is made up of 16 amino acids. Germline V gene sequence: CDR1 MNHNY, CDR2 SVGAGI (reference sequence). V was clipped by 4 bases and J by 1 base, with 16 bases between them. This chain's CDR3 is CASSWELAWIQETQYF. Here the CDR3 DNA reads TGTGCCAGCAGTTGGGAATTAGCGTGGATCCAAGAGACCCAGTACTTC.

This clonotype came up a few times. The chain employs TRBV24-1 and TRBJ2-5; 9 bases agree with TRBD2. The germline V gene has CDR1 KGHDR and CDR2 SFDVKD. Trimming took 6 bases from V and 4 from J; bases not matched to a gene: 2. CDR3 size: 13 residues. CDR3 protein: CATSPSGVETQYF. The CDR3 DNA sequence: TGTGCCACCAGTCCTAGCGGGGTAGAGACCCAGTACTTC.

V gene TRBV12-3 or TRBV12-4 combines with J gene TRBJ2-1; maybe TRBD1 (5 bases). This CDR3 is 14 amino acids long. Deletions cut 2 bases from V and 7 bases from J, with 12 bases between. The CDR3 loop reads CASSLPQGRNEQFF. In DNA, the CDR3 is TGTGCCAGCAGTTTACCCCAGGGTCGAAATGAGCAGTTCTTC.